This T cell receptor beta chain came from a study of neurological immune-mediated disorders. The time point was: longitudinal time-point 1 (baseline). Unsorted libraries came from 2 million PBMCs stored at -80 °C. TCRdb fed the 5' RACE reads into MiXCR, producing one record per CDR3 protein. Here the sample spans roughly 75,000 distinct CDR3 sequences, around 13% being singletons. CDR3 length: 19 residues. CDR1 and CDR2 from the germline V gene are MNHEY and SVGAGI. Trimming removed 5 bases from V and 0 bases from J, with 23 bases in between. There are many counts of this clonotype. The sequence came from a female donor with HTLV-1-associated myelopathy (HAM/TSP). This chain uses TRBV6-5 with TRBJ2-4; a possible D gene is TRBD1 (6 bases). Sample: PBMCs. The CDR3 DNA reads TGTGCCAGCAGTATTTCCGGGACACCTCATCCACTAGCCAAAAACATTCAGTACTTC. This codes for CASSISGTPHPLAKNIQYF.